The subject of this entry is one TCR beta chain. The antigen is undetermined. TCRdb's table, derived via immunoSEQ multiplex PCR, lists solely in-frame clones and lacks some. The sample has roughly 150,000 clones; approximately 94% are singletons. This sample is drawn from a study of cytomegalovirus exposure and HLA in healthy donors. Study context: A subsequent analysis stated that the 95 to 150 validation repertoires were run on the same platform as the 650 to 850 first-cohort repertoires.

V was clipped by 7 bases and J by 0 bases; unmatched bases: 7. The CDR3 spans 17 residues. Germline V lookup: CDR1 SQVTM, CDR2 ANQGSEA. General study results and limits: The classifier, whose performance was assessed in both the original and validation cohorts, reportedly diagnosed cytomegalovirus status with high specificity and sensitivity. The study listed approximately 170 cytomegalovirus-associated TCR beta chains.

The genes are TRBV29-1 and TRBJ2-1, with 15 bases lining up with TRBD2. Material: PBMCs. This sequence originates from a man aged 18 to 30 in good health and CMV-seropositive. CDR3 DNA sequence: TGCAGCGGGACCGGACTAGCGGGAGGGCGCTCCTACAATGAGCAGTTCTTC. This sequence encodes CSGTGLAGGRSYNEQFF.